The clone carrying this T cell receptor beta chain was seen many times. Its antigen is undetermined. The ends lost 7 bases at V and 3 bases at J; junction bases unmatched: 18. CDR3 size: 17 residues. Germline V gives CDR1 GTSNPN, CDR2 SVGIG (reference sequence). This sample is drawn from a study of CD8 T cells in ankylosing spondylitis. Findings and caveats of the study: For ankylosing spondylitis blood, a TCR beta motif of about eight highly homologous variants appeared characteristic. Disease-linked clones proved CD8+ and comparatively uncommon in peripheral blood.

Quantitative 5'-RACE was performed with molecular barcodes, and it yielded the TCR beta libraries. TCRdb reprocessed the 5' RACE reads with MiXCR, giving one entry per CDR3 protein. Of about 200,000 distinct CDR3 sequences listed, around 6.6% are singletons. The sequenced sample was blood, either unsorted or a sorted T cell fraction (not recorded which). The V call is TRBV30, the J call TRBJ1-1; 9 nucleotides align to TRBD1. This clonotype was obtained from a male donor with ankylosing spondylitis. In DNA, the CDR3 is TGTGCCTTGGAAAAGGACCTCCTCGACAGGGGGGACACTGAAGCTTTCTTT. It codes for CALEKDLLDRGDTEAFF.